These 17 T cell receptor delta chains were all obtained from the same sample, sequenced in a study of gamma-delta T cells after stem cell transplantation. TCRdb reanalyzed the RT-PCR reads using CATT. Counted here are about 1,700 delta-chain clones, approximately 50% occurring once; the ten biggest clones make up roughly 52%. Sequenced: gamma-delta T cells. Receptors originate from a human donor. It is not recorded whose cells these are; they may come from a transplant donor.

Worth noting for this clone: It differs at one base from a far larger clone, so likely a read error. This chain links TRDV3 with TRDJ1; perhaps TRDD3 as D (9 bases). The CDR3 loop spans 21 amino acids. Germline V gene sequence: CDR1 TVYSNPD, CDR2 GDNSRS (reference sequence). Here the CDR3 reads CASVYLPKPDWGTVYTGKLIF. CDR3 in DNA: TGTGCCTCTGTCTACCTTCCTAAACCGGACTGGGGGACCGTGTACACCGGTAAACTCATCTTT.

The chain uses TRDV1 and TRDJ1, with TRDD3 identical over 10 bases. Per the germline V gene, CDR1 is TSWWSYY and CDR2 is QGS. The CDR3 covers 21 residues. The junction had 22 bases not matched to a gene; V was cut back by 2 bases and J by 4 bases. The CDR3 reads CALGENPFPWGWGILVDKLIF. The CDR3 bases are TGTGCTCTTGGGGAAAACCCCTTTCCTTGGGGTTGGGGGATACTTGTCGATAAACTCATCTTT.

This clone was seen a single time. Other DNA sequences in the sample encode the same CDR3. The chain recombines TRDV1 with TRDJ1; 8 bases align to TRDD3. The CDR3 extends over 21 amino acids. Trimming cost V 4 bases and J 7 bases; bases outside gene matches: 29. Germline-derived CDR1 and CDR2 are TSWWSYY and QGS. CDR3 in DNA: TGTGCTCTTGGGGCACCCCCGGGGGCCCTCCTACCGCAAACTGGGGGGTTTAAACTCATCTTT. As protein: CALGAPPGALLPQTGGFKLIF.

This clone was seen more than once but under ten times. The chain recombines TRDV2 with TRDJ1; D is unclear. Germline V lookup: CDR1 GEAIGNYY, CDR2 EKD. V lost 3 bases to trimming and J lost 3 bases, with 13 bases between them. The CDR3 has 14 residues. The CDR3 bases are TGTGCCTGTGACGCTATGGAGAGAGCCGATAAACTCATCTTT. Its translation is CACDAMERADKLIF.

The rearrangement uses TRDV2 and TRDJ1; 13 bases map to TRDD3. The J segment lost 11 bases and the V segment lost 2 bases, leaving 25 bases of the junction unmatched. The CDR3 totals 20 residues. The germline V gene has CDR1 GEAIGNYY and CDR2 EKD. This chain's CDR3 is CACDILDWGIRDESRLGLIF. DNA of the CDR3: TGTGCCTGTGACATCTTGGACTGGGGGATACGTGACGAAAGTCGGTTGGGTCTCATCTTT.

This clone has only a few counts. The chain recombines TRDV2 with TRDJ1; TRDD3 matches at 11 bases. CDR1 is GEAIGNYY and CDR2 is EKD in the germline V gene. The ends lost 3 bases at V and 0 bases at J; junction bases unmatched: 17. The CDR3 contains 20 residues. The CDR3 spells CACDPVLGDKNHKYTDKLIF. The CDR3 nucleotides read TGTGCCTGTGACCCTGTACTGGGGGATAAAAACCACAAGTACACCGATAAACTCATCTTT.

This chain links TRDV2 with TRDJ1, with TRDD3 matching 11 bases. CDR1 and CDR2 from the germline V gene are GEAIGNYY and EKD. With 3 bases clipped from V and 2 bases from J, the junction kept 7 bases outside the gene matches. The CDR3 loop spans 16 amino acids. The CDR3 loop reads CACDVIGGYGTDKLIF. The CDR3, as DNA: TGTGCCTGTGACGTGATTGGGGGATACGGGACCGATAAACTCATCTTT.

This clone came up a few times. This chain uses TRDV2 with TRDJ3; TRDD3 agrees at 11 bases. Losses at the gene ends were 0 bases for V and 0 bases for J; bases not matched to a gene: 3. This CDR3 has 19 residues. Germline CDR1 and CDR2: GEAIGNYY and EKD. CDR3 DNA sequence: TGTGCCTGTGACACCGTACTGGGGGATAGCTCCTGGGACACCCGACAGATGTTTTTC. This sequence encodes CACDTVLGDSSWDTRQMFF.

The V and J genes are TRDV3 and TRDJ1, with 9 bases aligning to TRDD3. The CDR3 totals 16 residues. The germline V gene encodes CDR1 TVYSNPD and CDR2 GDNSRS (reference sequence). V shed 4 bases, J shed 3 bases, and the junction held 15 bases outside the gene matches. The chain's CDR3 is CACDTVQGIRSDKLIF. CDR3 nucleotide sequence: TGTGCCTGTGACACCGTACAGGGGATACGCTCCGATAAACTCATCTTT. The entire variable domain, with the rest obtained from reference TRDV3 and TRDJ1, is as follows: CDKVTQSSPDQTVASGSEVVLLCTYDTVYSNPDLFWYRIRPDYSFQFVFYGDNSRSEGADFTQGRFSVKHILTQKAFHLVISPVRTEDSATYYCACDTVQGIRSDKLIFGKGTRVTVEP.

This clone came up a few times. The CDR3 here is CACDSLLGLPDKLIF. The CDR3 DNA sequence: TGTGCCTGTGACTCCCTGCTGGGGCTGCCCGATAAACTCATCTTT. The chain combines TRDV2 with TRDJ1; D might be TRDD3 (6 bases). The V and J ends lost 3 bases and 3 bases respectively, with 16 bases between them. Germline lookup yields CDR1 GEAIGNYY and CDR2 EKD. The CDR3 totals 15 residues.

This chain uses TRDV2 with TRDJ1; 13 bases are shared with TRDD3. Germline lookup yields CDR1 GEAIGNYY and CDR2 EKD. The CDR3 is 17 residues long. Unmatched junction bases numbered 5, after V lost 2 bases and J lost 0 bases. The chain's CDR3 is CACDNLLGDTHTDKLIF. CDR3 bases: TGTGCCTGTGACAACCTACTGGGGGATACGCACACCGATAAACTCATCTTT.

Regarding this clone: This clone may be a read error of a much larger clone one base away. The V gene is TRDV2, the J gene TRDJ1, with TRDD3 matching 13 bases. The CDR3 covers 20 residues. Per the germline V gene, CDR1 is GEAIGNYY and CDR2 is EKD. For the CDR3, the DNA is TGTGCCTGTGACGCCGTACTGGGGGATACGCGGGGTTCGGGGACCGATGAACTCATCTTT. This encodes CACDAVLGDTRGSGTDELIF.

About this clone itself: One base separates it from a far larger clone, so it is likely a read error. The genes are TRDV1 and TRDJ1; D tentatively reads TRDD2 or TRDD3 (7 bases each). This CDR3 contains 21 residues. Trimming left V 2 bases short and J 5 bases short, with 33 bases between. Germline CDR1 and CDR2: TSWWSYY and QGS. CDR3 in amino acids: CALGEASFLLTYWGPPDKLIF. Here the CDR3 DNA reads TGTGCTCTTGGGGAAGCCTCCTTCCTGCTGACTTACTGGGGCCCTCCGGATAAACTCATCTTT.

V and J are TRDV2 and TRDJ1; D remains unclear. V was cut by 0 bases and J by 0 bases, with 19 bases left in between. CDR1 is GEAIGNYY, CDR2 EKD, per germline. The CDR3 is 18 residues long. As DNA, the CDR3 is TGTGCCTGTGACACCCTACCGGGTGGGTCCGGGCACACCGATAAACTCATCTTT. It codes for CACDTLPGGSGHTDKLIF.

The table lists this clone with a count of one. This rearrangement joins TRDV2 to TRDJ1; TRDD2 is a possible D gene (6 bases). In germline, CDR1 is GEAIGNYY, CDR2 EKD. The germline V and J ends were trimmed by 3 bases and 0 bases, with 28 bases remaining between them. The CDR3 sequence is 20 residues long. In DNA, the CDR3 is TGTGCCTGTGACTCTGCTCCTACTCCGGACACCCTGGAGTACACCGATAAACTCATCTTT. Translated: CACDSAPTPDTLEYTDKLIF.

The rearrangement joins TRDV2 to TRDJ3; TRDD3 matches 10 bases. With 0 bases clipped from V and 1 base from J, the junction kept 2 bases outside the gene matches. Per germline, CDR1 GEAIGNYY and CDR2 EKD. CDR3 length: 18 amino acids. The CDR3 loop is CACDTGGYASWDTRQMFF. CDR3 bases: TGTGCCTGTGACACCGGGGGATACGCGTCCTGGGACACCCGACAGATGTTTTTC.

A word on this clone: A much larger clone differs by one base, so this may be a read error. The chain is built from TRDV2 and TRDJ1, with a possible D match to TRDD3 (5 bases). The closer fit of TRDJ2 to the DNA end suggests the J call may be wrong. This CDR3 comprises 17 residues. Germline values: CDR1 GEAIGNYY, CDR2 EKD. The CDR3 reads CACDTVGEVGSADKLFF. In DNA, the CDR3 is TGTGCCTGTGACACCGTTGGGGAGGTAGGTTCTGCCGATAAACTCTTCTTT.